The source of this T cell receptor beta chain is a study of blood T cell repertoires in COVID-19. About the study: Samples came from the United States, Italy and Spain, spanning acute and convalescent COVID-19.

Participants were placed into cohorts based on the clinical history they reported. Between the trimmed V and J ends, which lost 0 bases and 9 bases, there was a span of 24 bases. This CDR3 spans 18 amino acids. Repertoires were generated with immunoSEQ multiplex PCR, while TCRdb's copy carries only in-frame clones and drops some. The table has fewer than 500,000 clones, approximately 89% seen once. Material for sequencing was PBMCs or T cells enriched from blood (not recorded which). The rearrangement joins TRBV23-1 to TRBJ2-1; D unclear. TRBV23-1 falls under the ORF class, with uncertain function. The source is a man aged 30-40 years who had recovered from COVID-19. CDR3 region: CASSQSPCGVMQYAEQFF. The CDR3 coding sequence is TGCGCCAGCAGTCAATCTCCCTGCGGCGTTATGCAGTACGCTGAGCAGTTCTTC.